Sequencing of this T cell receptor beta chain was carried out in a study of CD4 and CD8 cells across lung adenocarcinoma regions. This clonotype is termed medium-sized. Donors had localized lung adenocarcinoma, a non-small cell lung cancer. One entry per CDR3 protein results from TCRdb running MiXCR on the PCR reads. The sample records 20,000 to 30,000 distinct CDR3 sequences, around 50% being singletons. Trimming pared 6 bases from V and 0 bases from J, leaving 11 bases between. Germline lookup yields CDR1 MNHNY and CDR2 SVGAGI (reference sequence). The CDR3 length is 15 residues. V is TRBV6-6 and J is TRBJ2-2; the D gene is possibly TRBD1 (5 bases). This clonotype originated in a male donor with lung adenocarcinoma. The CD4 and CD8 labels of this study may be unreliable. The sequenced sample was CD4+ T cells from the center of a lung tumor. CDR3 in DNA: TGTGCCAGCAGCCAGGGTCCCCCGAACACCGGGGAGCTGTTTTTT. Translating it yields CASSQGPPNTGELFF.